Listed here are 6 T cell receptor beta chains from one sample, sequenced in a study of T cell clonality in common variable immunodeficiency. Profiling relied on immunoSEQ multiplex PCR, and the TCRdb table lists in-frame clones only, not all of them. The sample yields some 64,000 clones, without any singletons. Sequences were obtained from peripheral blood mononuclear cells. Source of these receptors: a person aged 18 to 70 in good health.

This clone was observed at least ten times. The read ends 3 residues shy of where the CDR3 ends; the end is completed using the germline J gene. The chain carries TRBV5-1 and TRBJ2-7, with D perhaps TRBD1 (6 bases). V was trimmed by 0 bases and J by 2 bases, leaving 12 bases between them. The germline CDR1 and CDR2 sequences are SGHRS and YFSETQ. The CDR3 is 15 amino acids. The CDR3 bases that were read are TGCGCCAGCAGCTTGGCCGAGGACAGAGCCTACGAG. Protein product: CASSLAEDRAYE. The whole CDR3 protein is CASSLAEDRAYEQYF. The full variable domain, rest sourced from reference TRBV5-1 and TRBJ2-7, is KAGVTQTPRYLIKTRGQQVTLSCSPISGHRSVSWYQQTPGQGLQFLFEYFSETQRNKGNFPGRFSGRQFSNSRSEMNVSTLELGDSALYLCASSLAEDRAYEQYFGPGTRLTVT.

This clone came up many times. From the germline J gene comes the end of the CDR3, since the read stops 3 residues before it. The chain couples TRBV20-1 to TRBJ2-7; the match to TRBD2 covers 7 bases. Germline V CDR1 and CDR2: DFQATT, SNEGSKA (reference sequence). The V and J ends lost 1 base and 6 bases, in that order; junction bases with no gene match: 9. The length of the CDR3 is 14 residues. CDR3 DNA, as far as it was read: TGCAGTGCTAGAGGGGCGGGAGATCATGGCGAG. Translation: CSARGAGDHGE. The whole CDR3 reads CSARGAGDHGEQYF.

In its sample, this clone was seen many times. The CDR3 end falls 3 residues outside the read, so it is completed with the germline J gene. The chain uses TRBV30 and TRBJ1-1; D call uncertain. V dropped 3 bases and J dropped 1 base, with 9 bases sitting between them. CDR3 length: 13 amino acids. Germline assignment: CDR1 GTSNPN and CDR2 SVGIG (reference sequence). The CDR3 here is CAWSVHRNTEAFF. The sequenced CDR3 bases are TGTGCCTGGAGCGTACACCGGAACACTGAA.

This clone was seen at least ten times. The read terminates 3 residues before the CDR3 end, so the remaining end is supplied by the germline J gene. Other DNA sequences in the sample encode the same CDR3. The chain is built from TRBV10-3 and TRBJ1-2; D perhaps matches TRBD1 (5 bases). The CDR3 runs 17 residues. The V gene's germline CDR1 is ENHRY and CDR2 SYGVKD. V gave up 0 bases and J gave up 1 base, with 15 bases separating them. CDR3 region: CAISESALGRGNYGYTF. CDR3 DNA (partial): TGTGCCATCAGTGAGTCGGCTCTTGGGAGGGGTAACTATGGC.

This clone was counted only a few times. The CDR3 bases that were read are TGTGCCAGCAGCTGGGGGCAAGCCTACGAG. Protein: CASSWGQAYE. In full, the CDR3 reads CASSWGQAYEQYF. The chain couples TRBV27 to TRBJ2-7, with a possible D match to TRBD1 (6 bases). From the germline J gene comes the end of the CDR3, since the read stops 3 residues before it. The CDR3 contains 13 residues. The V end was cut by 6 bases, the J end by 2 bases, with 11 bases between. Germline CDR1 and CDR2: MNHEY and SMNVEV (reference sequence).

This clone has at least ten counts. The read ends 3 residues early relative to the CDR3; the germline J gene fills the gap. V is TRBV7-8 and J is TRBJ2-3; D remains ambiguous. The CDR3 is made up of 14 amino acids. Germline CDR1 reads SGHVS; CDR2 reads FQNEAQ. V was clipped by 2 bases and J by 5 bases, with 11 bases between them. CDR3 in amino acids: CASSLFRTEDTQYF. The covered CDR3 bases are TGTGCCAGCAGCTTATTCCGAACTGAAGATACG.